This entry lists 13 T cell receptor beta chains sequenced from one sample in a study of Graves' ophthalmopathy and Graves' hyperthyroidism. TCR beta CDR3 regions were amplified from RNA transcripts. HTBI-primed first-round RT-PCR preceded second-round multiplex PCR. TCRdb fed the multiplex PCR reads into MiXCR, producing one record per CDR3 protein. The sample lists 620,000 or so distinct CDR3 sequences, about a fifth occurring once. The sequencing input was peripheral blood. Receptors were obtained from a woman younger than 30 with stable Graves' hyperthyroidism. Some clones in this sample may be carry-over from other donors' samples.

A few counts support this clonotype. The rearrangement joins TRBV20-1 to TRBJ2-5, with TRBD2 matching 8 bases. CDR3 length equals 14 residues. The junction had 6 bases not matched to a gene; V was cut back by 3 bases and J by 3 bases. CDR1 and CDR2 (germline): DFQATT, SNEGSKA (reference sequence). CDR3 protein: CSASPLRGEETQYF. The CDR3 DNA follows: TGCAGTGCTAGTCCACTGCGGGGGGAAGAGACCCAGTACTTC.

The chain has TRBV7-2 and TRBJ2-2; weak D call: TRBD1 (6 bases). This CDR3 contains 14 residues. V lost 4 bases, J lost 5 bases, and 11 bases lay in between. Per the germline V gene, CDR1 is SGHTA and CDR2 is FQGNSA. CDR3 in amino acids: CASSYYRETGELFF. The DNA for the CDR3 is TGTGCCAGCAGCTATTACAGGGAAACCGGGGAGCTGTTTTTT.

The chain is built from TRBV10-3 and TRBJ2-2; perhaps TRBD1 as D (5 bases). This CDR3 is built from 14 residues. V was pared by 6 bases and J by 0 bases, with 8 bases between. CDR1 and CDR2 from the germline V gene are ENHRY and SYGVKD. CDR3 DNA: TGTGCCATCAGCCCGGACACGAACACCGGGGAGCTGTTTTTT. Protein sequence: CAISPDTNTGELFF.

This clonotype was seen a handful of times. This chain connects TRBV12-3 or TRBV12-4 to TRBJ2-3; D unclear. Trimming took off 7 bases at V and 4 bases at J, with 9 bases between the two ends. The CDR3 spans 12 residues. The chain's CDR3 is CASNHRADTQYF. DNA of the CDR3: TGTGCCAGCAACCATCGGGCAGATACGCAGTATTTT.

The rearrangement joins TRBV6-1 to TRBJ1-2, with TRBD1 as a possible D gene (6 bases). There are 14 residues in the CDR3. Trimming cost V 0 bases and J 4 bases, with 9 bases left between them. CDR1 is MNHNS, CDR2 SASEGT, per germline. The chain's CDR3 is CASSEADRFYGYTF. The CDR3, as DNA: TGTGCCAGCAGTGAAGCGGACAGATTCTATGGCTACACCTTC.

There are a few counts of this clonotype. The chain joins TRBV4-1 to TRBJ2-5; 11 positions agree with TRBD2. Germline-derived CDR1 and CDR2 are MGHRA and YSYEKL. Unmatched junction bases numbered 6, after V lost 4 bases and J lost 2 bases. The CDR3 has 16 amino acids. The CDR3 region is CASSPLAGGRQETQYF. The DNA of the CDR3 is TGCGCCAGCAGCCCCTTAGCGGGGGGGAGGCAAGAGACCCAGTACTTC.

This clonotype was detected ten times or more. The rearrangement links TRBV6-5 to TRBJ1-5; 7 nucleotides match TRBD1. Germline CDR1 reads MNHEY; CDR2 reads SVGAGI. The CDR3 is 16 residues long. V lost 2 bases and J lost 5; bases outside the gene matches: 9. CDR3: CASSYRQGDVDQPQHF. CDR3 DNA: TGTGCCAGCAGTTACAGGCAGGGGGATGTAGATCAGCCCCAGCATTTT.

This clonotype was counted ten times or more. The chain joins TRBV5-6 to TRBJ1-1; 8 bases line up with TRBD1. V trimming: 3 bases; J trimming: 9 bases; junction bases outside the gene matches: 4. From germline, CDR1 is SGHDT and CDR2 YYEEEE. The CDR3 spans 12 residues. CDR3: CASSSGTGKAFF. The CDR3 coding sequence is TGTGCCAGCAGCTCTGGGACAGGAAAAGCTTTCTTT. Using reference TRBV5-6 and TRBJ1-1 for the parts outside the CDR3, the full variable domain is DAGVTQSPTHLIKTRGQQVTLRCSPKSGHDTVSWYQQALGQGPQFIFQYYEEEERQRGNFPDRFSGHQFPNYSSELNVNALLLGDSALYLCASSSGTGKAFFGQGTRLTVV.

This clonotype was seen at least ten times. The chain combines TRBV30 with TRBJ1-5; D gene ambiguous. The V gene's germline CDR1 is GTSNPN and CDR2 SVGIG (reference sequence). This CDR3 region has 13 residues. Deletions cut 0 bases from V and 1 base from J, with 4 bases between. CDR3 coding DNA: TGTGCCTGGAGTGTACAAAGCAATCAGCCCCAGCATTTT. Encoded protein: CAWSVQSNQPQHF. Combining the CDR3 with reference TRBV30 and TRBJ1-5 gives the whole variable domain SQTIHQWPATLVQPVGSPLSLECTVEGTSNPNLYWYRQAAGRGLQLLFYSVGIGQISSEVPQNLSASRPQDRQFILSSKKLLLSDSGFYLCAWSVQSNQPQHFGDGTRLSIL.

Regarding this clonotype: A much larger clone differs by one base, so this may be a read error. The chain couples TRBV7-9 to TRBJ2-5; D perhaps matches TRBD1 (6 bases). The germline V gene encodes CDR1 SEHNR and CDR2 FQNEAQ (reference sequence). The CDR3 length is 15 residues. Trimming left V 3 bases short and J 5 bases short, with 16 bases between. The CDR3 is CASSLVRGGWETQYF. The CDR3 DNA follows: TGTGCCAGCAGCTTGGTCAGAGGGGGATGGGAGACCCAGTACTTC.

This clonotype was counted many times. The DNA for the CDR3 is TGTGCCAGCAGATCGACAAACAATCAGCCCCAGCATTTT. Its translation: CASRSTNNQPQHF. The chain employs TRBV6-1 and TRBJ1-5; unclear D gene. The CDR3 length is 13 residues. The germline CDR1 and CDR2 sequences are MNHNS and SASEGT. Trimming removed 6 bases from V and 3 bases from J, with 9 bases in between.

Only a few counts were recorded for this clonotype. CDR3 loop: CASRLDRGETQYF. CDR3 nucleotide sequence: TGTGCCAGCAGATTGGACAGGGGAGAGACCCAGTACTTC. The chain employs TRBV6-1 and TRBJ2-5, with 9 nucleotides matching TRBD1. This CDR3 is built from 13 residues. Germline CDR1 reads MNHNS; CDR2 reads SASEGT. J was trimmed by 4 bases and V by 6 bases; bases with no gene match: 3.

This clonotype was picked up many times. V gene TRBV11-2 combines with J gene TRBJ1-1, with D hard to call. This CDR3 spans 15 amino acids. Germline CDR1 reads SGHAT; CDR2 reads FQNNGV. The V end was cut by 5 bases, the J end by 0 bases, with 13 bases between. Here the CDR3 DNA reads TGTGCCAGCAGCCCTACTTGGGAATTGAACACTGAAGCTTTCTTT. As protein: CASSPTWELNTEAFF. The variable domain in full, with the rest retrieved from reference TRBV11-2 and TRBJ1-1, is EAGVAQSPRYKIIEKRQSVAFWCNPISGHATLYWYQQILGQGPKLLIQFQNNGVVDDSQLPKDRFSAERLKGVDSTLKIQPAKLEDSAVYLCASSPTWELNTEAFFGQGTRLTVV.